This T cell receptor beta chain was identified in a study of OX40 agonist ivuxolimab in advanced cancers. The wider study: Patients were treated with intravenous ivuxolimab, dosed at 0.01 to 10 mg/kg and infused every 2 weeks. Study results and caveats: Clonal expansion was seen in CD4+ and CD8+ blood T cells by week 6 at 0.1 to 3.0 mg/kg.

V gave up 0 bases and J gave up 12 bases, with 11 bases separating them. The CDR3 length is 11 residues. Germline V gene lookup returns CDR1 GTSNPN and CDR2 SVGIG (reference sequence). With autoimmune disease history or systemic immunosuppression, patients were excluded. Method: immunoSEQ multiplex PCR; TCRdb's copy keeps in-frame clones and lacks some. The sample records about 79,000 clones, 92% being singletons. Turning to this clone: Its antigen is undetermined.

The sample was CD4+ or CD8+ T cells sorted from blood, taken in a trial of the OX40 agonist ivuxolimab. The TCR comes from an adult with an advanced solid tumor such as melanoma, head and neck, liver or kidney cancer. This chain links TRBV30 with TRBJ1-1; weak D call: TRBD1 (5 bases). The CDR3 DNA reads as TGTGCCTGGAGTGTAGGCAGGGCACCTTTCTTT. It specifies CAWSVGRAPFF.